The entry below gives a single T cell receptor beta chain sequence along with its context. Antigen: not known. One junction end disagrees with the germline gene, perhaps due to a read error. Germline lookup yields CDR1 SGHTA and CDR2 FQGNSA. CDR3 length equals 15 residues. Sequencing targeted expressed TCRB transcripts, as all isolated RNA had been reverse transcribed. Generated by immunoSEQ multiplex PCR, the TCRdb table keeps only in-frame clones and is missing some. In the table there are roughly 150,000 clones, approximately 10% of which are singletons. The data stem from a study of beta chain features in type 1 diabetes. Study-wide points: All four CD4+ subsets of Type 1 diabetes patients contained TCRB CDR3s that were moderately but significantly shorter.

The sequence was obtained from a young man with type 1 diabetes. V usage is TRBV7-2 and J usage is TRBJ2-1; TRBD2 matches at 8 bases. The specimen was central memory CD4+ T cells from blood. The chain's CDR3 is CASSGGGLVRYEEFF. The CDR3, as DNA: TGTGCCAGCAGCGGGGGGGGACTAGTCCGATATGAGGAGTTCTTC.